Listed below are T cell receptor beta chains from one sample, sequenced in a study of blood T cells in healthy people across ages. TCRdb itself ran the 5' RACE reads through MiXCR, one entry per CDR3 protein. In the table there are 1.5 million to 2 million distinct CDR3 sequences, 28% of which are singletons. Sample: blood. The origin of the receptors is a woman in her twenties or thirties in good health. Each CDR3 is given with its conserved first and last residue. Fields, in order: V gene, D gene, J gene, CDR3 protein. The D gene is left open where the match is weak.

>TRBV6-6|-|TRBJ2-7
CASSYETGTQYF
>TRBV7-3|TRBD2|TRBJ2-2
CASSRLAGGSTGELFF
>TRBV7-9|-|TRBJ2-6
CASRFYQPEQARPGANVLTF
>TRBV20-1|-|TRBJ2-3
CSAGPAPSHTQYF
>TRBV29-1|-|TRBJ2-5
CSVDLTGGPETQYF
>TRBV6-2/TRBV6-3|TRBD1|TRBJ2-1
CASRTGFDEQFF
>TRBV12-3/TRBV12-4|-|TRBJ1-5
CASSLNLGRADDQPQHF
>TRBV30|-|TRBJ2-7
CAWRTSPSGAQYF
>TRBV5-1|TRBD1|TRBJ1-2
CASRRPGQGNGYTF
>TRBV5-1|-|TRBJ2-7
CASSSGPAASYEQYF
>TRBV29-1|-|TRBJ1-1
CSVGMWNTEAFF